One and the same sample provided the 19 T cell receptor beta chains below, sequenced in a study of blood T cell repertoires in COVID-19. Only in-frame clones appear in the TCRdb table, and some are missing; sequencing was by immunoSEQ multiplex PCR. The sample holds about 69,000 clones, 65% to 90% seen once. Source material: peripheral blood. These receptors were collected from an elderly man with acute or convalescent COVID-19.

The chain is built from TRBV11-3 and TRBJ2-7, with D unresolved. V lost 5 bases to trimming and J lost 2 bases, with 7 bases between them. This CDR3 is 12 amino acids long. CDR1 and CDR2 (germline): SGHNT, YENEEA. The DNA for the CDR3 is TGTGCCAGCAGCCCCTATCCCTACGAGCAGTACTTC. It specifies CASSPYPYEQYF.

This clone was detected only a few times. The chain is built from TRBV10-2 and TRBJ2-4, with D tentatively TRBD2 (6 bases). This CDR3 has 15 residues. CDR1 is WSHSY, CDR2 SAAADI, per germline. V lost 8 bases and J 0 bases, leaving 14 bases between the germline ends. CDR3 region: CASSWLAQAKNIQYF. DNA of the CDR3: TGCGCCAGCTCCTGGCTAGCGCAAGCCAAAAACATTCAGTACTTC.

The chain uses TRBV7-9 and TRBJ2-2, with a tentative D call TRBD1 (5 bases). CDR3 length equals 14 residues. V was trimmed by 1 base and J by 4 bases, leaving 7 bases between them. Germline V gene data show CDR1 as SEHNR and CDR2 as FQNEAQ (reference sequence). In nucleotides, the CDR3 is TGTGCCAGCAGCTTAGTGGGGCGCACCGGGGAGCTGTTTTTT. It specifies CASSLVGRTGELFF.

The chain carries TRBV12-3 or TRBV12-4 and TRBJ1-2; D is perhaps TRBD1 (5 bases). Trimming removed 5 bases from V and 7 bases from J, with 14 bases in between. The CDR3 totals 13 residues. CDR3 region: CASSPEQVGGYTF. In DNA form, the CDR3 reads TGTGCCAGCAGTCCCGAACAGGTCGGTGGCTACACCTTC.

The chain has TRBV5-1 and TRBJ1-1, with D possibly matching TRBD1 (6 bases). CDR1 is SGHRS, CDR2 YFSETQ, per germline. Trimming pared 0 bases from V and 2 bases from J, leaving 14 bases between. CDR3 length: 16 residues. CDR3 loop: CASSLGRDTSNTEAFF. CDR3 DNA: TGCGCCAGCAGCTTGGGTAGGGACACTTCCAACACTGAAGCTTTCTTT.

V is TRBV18 and J is TRBJ1-3; 8 positions agree with TRBD1. The CDR3 loop spans 15 amino acids. Germline trimming cut 3 bases from V and 5 bases from J; bases unmatched to any gene: 6. From germline, CDR1 is KGHSH and CDR2 LQKENI. DNA of the CDR3: TGTGCCAGCTCACCCGGGACAGGAGTCCGAAACACCATATATTTT. Protein sequence: CASSPGTGVRNTIYF.

The chain carries TRBV6-6 and TRBJ1-6; maybe TRBD1 (5 bases). Trimming removed 6 bases at V and 6 bases at J, with 9 bases between. The CDR3 has 13 amino acids. Per germline, CDR1 MNHNY and CDR2 SVGAGI (reference sequence). The chain's CDR3 is CASSETVNSPLHF. The CDR3 nucleotides are TGTGCCAGCAGCGAGACAGTTAATTCACCCCTCCACTTT.

The chain is built from TRBV6-5 and TRBJ2-7, with 10 nucleotides matching TRBD1. The V gene's germline CDR1 is MNHEY and CDR2 SVGAGI. CDR3 length equals 14 residues. The junction had 4 bases not matched to a gene; V was cut back by 4 bases and J by 4 bases. CDR3 sequence: CASSSDRGLYEQYF. In DNA, the CDR3 is TGTGCCAGCAGTTCGGACAGGGGGTTGTACGAGCAGTACTTC.

The genes are TRBV29-1 and TRBJ2-7; unclear D gene. CDR1 and CDR2 from the germline V gene are SQVTM and ANQGSEA. V was clipped by 2 bases and J by 0 bases, with 5 bases between them. The CDR3 extends over 12 amino acids. This CDR3 reads CSVEHSSYEQYF. CDR3 DNA: TGCAGCGTTGAACATAGCTCCTACGAGCAGTACTTC.

The rearrangement links TRBV6-1 to TRBJ1-5, with D possibly TRBD1 on 6 matching bases. This CDR3 comprises 16 residues. From germline, CDR1 is MNHNS and CDR2 SASEGT. V shed 4 bases and J shed 1 base, with 14 bases lying between them. For the CDR3, the DNA is TGTGCCAGCAGTGTCTTCCAGGGGCCGAGCAATCAGCCCCAGCATTTT. It is translated as CASSVFQGPSNQPQHF.

V is TRBV19 and J is TRBJ1-5; TRBD1 agrees at 8 bases. Trimming took 5 bases from V and 9 from J; bases not matched to a gene: 9. The CDR3 extends over 14 amino acids. CDR1 is LNHDA and CDR2 is SQIVND in the germline V gene (reference sequence). In DNA form, the CDR3 reads TGTGCCAGTAGTTTGGACAGGGTGGTCTCGCCCCAGCATTTT. Its protein product is CASSLDRVVSPQHF.

This chain uses TRBV6-5 with TRBJ2-1; D might be TRBD2 (6 bases). The CDR3 totals 14 residues. V lost 7 bases to trimming and J lost 1 base, with 11 bases between them. Germline CDR1 and CDR2: MNHEY and SVGAGI. CDR3 DNA sequence: TGTGCCAGCAAGAGGGACTCGTCCTACAATGAGCAGTTCTTC. Its protein is CASKRDSSYNEQFF.

V usage is TRBV24-1 and J usage is TRBJ2-1; 14 bases line up with TRBD2. Trimming removed 6 bases from V and 9 bases from J; junction bases left unmatched: 6. CDR1 is KGHDR and CDR2 is SFDVKD in the germline V gene. The CDR3 runs to 15 residues. CDR3 DNA: TGTGCCACCAGTCCCGGGACTAGCGGGAGTGGTGAGCAGTTCTTC. Translated, it gives CATSPGTSGSGEQFF.

V and J are TRBV4-2 and TRBJ2-1; TRBD2 agrees at 11 bases. There are 14 residues in the CDR3. The ends lost 6 bases at V and 6 bases at J; junction bases unmatched: 4. Germline V gives CDR1 LGHNA, CDR2 YNFKEQ. The CDR3 loop is CASRDGTSGNEQFF. CDR3 nucleotide sequence: TGTGCCAGCAGGGACGGGACTAGCGGCAATGAGCAGTTCTTC.

This chain links TRBV6-5 with TRBJ2-7, with 10 bases identical to TRBD2. The CDR3 sequence is 14 residues long. The V segment lost 6 bases and the J segment 4 bases; nucleotides outside the gene matches: 6. CDR1 and CDR2 (germline): MNHEY, SVGAGI. The CDR3 DNA is TGTGCCAGCAGCCGAGCGGGAGGGCCTTACGAGCAGTACTTC. As protein: CASSRAGGPYEQYF.

V is TRBV6-1 and J is TRBJ1-4; D remains ambiguous. CDR1 and CDR2 from the germline V gene are MNHNS and SASEGT. Trimming removed 1 base at V and 0 bases at J, with 15 bases between. This CDR3 region has 18 residues. CDR3 loop: CASSEEGGYLATNEKLFF. The CDR3 nucleotides read TGTGCCAGCAGTGAAGAGGGAGGGTACCTAGCAACTAATGAAAAACTGTTTTTT.

This chain connects TRBV5-1 to TRBJ2-3, with TRBD2 identical over 7 bases. The length of the CDR3 is 14 residues. CDR1 is SGHRS, CDR2 YFSETQ, per germline. V trimming: 2 bases; J trimming: 2 bases; junction bases outside the gene matches: 2. CDR3 nucleotide sequence: TGCGCCAGCAGCTTAGCGGGACCCACAGATACGCAGTATTTT. Translated, it gives CASSLAGPTDTQYF.

The chain's CDR3 is CASSTDSGTSGFSEQYF. The CDR3 region has the DNA TGCGCCAGCAGCACCGACTCCGGGACTAGCGGGTTTAGCGAGCAGTACTTC. The chain carries TRBV5-1 and TRBJ2-7, with 12 bases identical to TRBD2. This CDR3 has 17 residues. The V gene's germline CDR1 is SGHRS and CDR2 YFSETQ. After removal of 4 bases from V and 6 bases from J, the junction contained 14 bases not matched to a gene. The full variable domain, rest sourced from reference TRBV5-1 and TRBJ2-7, is KAGVTQTPRYLIKTRGQQVTLSCSPISGHRSVSWYQQTPGQGLQFLFEYFSETQRNKGNFPGRFSGRQFSNSRSEMNVSTLELGDSALYLCASSTDSGTSGFSEQYFGPGTRLTVT.

This rearrangement joins TRBV5-1 to TRBJ1-2; 9 bases align to TRBD1. The length of the CDR3 is 15 residues. V dropped 4 bases and J dropped 3; count of bases not matched to a gene: 7. Looked up from germline, CDR1 is SGHRS and CDR2 is YFSETQ. CDR3 protein: CASSEGQGTYYGYTF. CDR3 nucleotides: TGCGCCAGCAGCGAAGGACAGGGGACCTACTATGGCTACACCTTC. The full variable domain, its missing parts supplied by reference TRBV5-1 and TRBJ1-2, is KAGVTQTPRYLIKTRGQQVTLSCSPISGHRSVSWYQQTPGQGLQFLFEYFSETQRNKGNFPGRFSGRQFSNSRSEMNVSTLELGDSALYLCASSEGQGTYYGYTFGSGTRLTVV.